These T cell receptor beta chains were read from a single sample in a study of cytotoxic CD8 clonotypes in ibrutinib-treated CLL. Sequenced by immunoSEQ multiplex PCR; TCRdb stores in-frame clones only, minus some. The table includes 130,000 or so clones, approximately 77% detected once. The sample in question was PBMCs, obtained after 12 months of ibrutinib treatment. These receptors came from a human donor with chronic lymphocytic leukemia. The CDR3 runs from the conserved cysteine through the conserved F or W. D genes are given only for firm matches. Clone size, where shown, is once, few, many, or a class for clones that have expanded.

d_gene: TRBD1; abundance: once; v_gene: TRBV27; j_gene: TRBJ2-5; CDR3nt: TGTGCCAGCAGTTACAGGGGGAAAAAAGAGACCCAGTACTTC; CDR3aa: CASSYRGKKETQYF
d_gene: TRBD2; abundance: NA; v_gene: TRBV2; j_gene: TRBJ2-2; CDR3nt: TGTGCCAACAAACTAGCGGGGGTCACCGGGGAGCTGTTTTTT; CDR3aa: CANKLAGVTGELFF
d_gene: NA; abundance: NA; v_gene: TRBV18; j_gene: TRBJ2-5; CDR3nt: TGTGCCAGCTCACCACGGGGCCGACGGGAGACCCAGTACTTC; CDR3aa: CASSPRGRRETQYF
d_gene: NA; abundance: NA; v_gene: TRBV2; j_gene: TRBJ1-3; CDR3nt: TGTGCCAGTGGGGGGGCGGGAGGAAACACCATATATTTT; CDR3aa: CASGGAGGNTIYF
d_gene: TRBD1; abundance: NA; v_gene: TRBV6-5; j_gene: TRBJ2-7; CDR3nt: TGTGCCAGCAGTTCCTGGGACAGGGTAGGCGAGCAGTACTTC; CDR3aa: CASSSWDRVGEQYF
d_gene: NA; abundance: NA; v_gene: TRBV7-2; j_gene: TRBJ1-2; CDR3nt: TGTGCCAGCAGCAAAGAGGATTATGGCTACACCTTC; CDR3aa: CASSKEDYGYTF
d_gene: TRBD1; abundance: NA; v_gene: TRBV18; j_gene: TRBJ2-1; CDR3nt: TGTGCCAGCTCATCCTACGGACAGGGTTTTGACAATGAGCAGTTCTTC; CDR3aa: CASSSYGQGFDNEQFF
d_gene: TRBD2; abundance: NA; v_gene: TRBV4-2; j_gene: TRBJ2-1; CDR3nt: TGTGCCAGCAGCCATACTAGCGGGAGCGGCAATGAGCAGTTCTTC; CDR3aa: CASSHTSGSGNEQFF
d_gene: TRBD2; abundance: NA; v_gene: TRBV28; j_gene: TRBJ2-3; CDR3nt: TGTGCCAGCAGTTCCCGAGCGGGAGGGCCCCCTCTGGGTCCAGATACGCAGTATTTT; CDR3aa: CASSSRAGGPPLGPDTQYF
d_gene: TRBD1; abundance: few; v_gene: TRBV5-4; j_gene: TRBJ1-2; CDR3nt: TGTGCCAGCAGCCGGGCGGACAGGGGGAACTATGGCTACACCTTC; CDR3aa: CASSRADRGNYGYTF
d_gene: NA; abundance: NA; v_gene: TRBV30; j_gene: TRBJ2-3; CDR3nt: TGTGCCTGGAGTGTGTTCGCTGGGACAGATACGCAGTATTTT; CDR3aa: CAWSVFAGTDTQYF
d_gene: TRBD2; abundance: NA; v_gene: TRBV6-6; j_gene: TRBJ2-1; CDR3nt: TGTGCCAGCAGTTACTCGCGGGGGATCGGCAATGAGCAGTTCTTC; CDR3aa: CASSYSRGIGNEQFF
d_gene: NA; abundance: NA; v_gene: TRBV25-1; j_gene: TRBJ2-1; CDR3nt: TGTGCCAGCAGTGGGCAGTACAACAATGAGCAGTTCTTC; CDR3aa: CASSGQYNNEQFF
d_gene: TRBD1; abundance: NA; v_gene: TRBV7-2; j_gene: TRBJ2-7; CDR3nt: TGTGCCAGCACAGGACAGGCAAACACCTACGAGCAGTACTTC; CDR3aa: CASTGQANTYEQYF
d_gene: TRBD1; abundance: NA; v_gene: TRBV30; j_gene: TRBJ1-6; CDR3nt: TGTGCCTGGAGCCGGGGACAGGGGGATTCACCCCTCCACTTT; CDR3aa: CAWSRGQGDSPLHF
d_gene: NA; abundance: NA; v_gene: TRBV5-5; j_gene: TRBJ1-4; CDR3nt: TGTGCCAGCAGCTTGGTGCCTAATGAAAAACTGTTTTTT; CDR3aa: CASSLVPNEKLFF
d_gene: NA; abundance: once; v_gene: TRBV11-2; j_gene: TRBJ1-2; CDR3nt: TGTGCCAGCAGCGGGATAGGGACCCTAGGTGGGAGCTATGGCTACACCTTC; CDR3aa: CASSGIGTLGGSYGYTF
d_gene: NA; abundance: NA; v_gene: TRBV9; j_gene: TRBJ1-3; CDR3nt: TGTGCCAGCAGCGTAGACCCCGCGTGGGCGGGGAGCTCTGGAAACACCATATATTTT; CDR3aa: CASSVDPAWAGSSGNTIYF
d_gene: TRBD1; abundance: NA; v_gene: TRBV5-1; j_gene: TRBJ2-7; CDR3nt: TGCGCCAGCAGCTTAGACAGGGAAGGAGACGAGCAGTACTTC; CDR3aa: CASSLDREGDEQYF
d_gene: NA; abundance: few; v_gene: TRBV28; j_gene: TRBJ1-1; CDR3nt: TGTGCCAGCAGTTTGCCCGGGACAACGAACACTGAAGCTTTCTTT; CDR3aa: CASSLPGTTNTEAFF
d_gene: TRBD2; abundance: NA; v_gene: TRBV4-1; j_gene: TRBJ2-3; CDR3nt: TGCGCCAGCAGCCAAGGAGGGACTAGCGTCCCAGATACGCAGTATTTT; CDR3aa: CASSQGGTSVPDTQYF
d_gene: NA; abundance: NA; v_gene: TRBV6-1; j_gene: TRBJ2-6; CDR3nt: TGTGCCAGCGGCAGGGATCCCTCTGGGCCCAACGTCCTGACCTTC; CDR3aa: CASGRDPSGPNVLTF
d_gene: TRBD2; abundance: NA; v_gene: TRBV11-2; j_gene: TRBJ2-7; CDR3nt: TGTGCCAGCAGCTCATGGACTAGCGGGAGCTCTACGCGAGAGCAGTACTTC; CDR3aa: CASSSWTSGSSTREQYF
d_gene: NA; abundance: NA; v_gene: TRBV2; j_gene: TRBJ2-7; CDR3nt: TGTGCCAGCAGCGCAAGCTACGAGCAGTACTTC; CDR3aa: CASSASYEQYF
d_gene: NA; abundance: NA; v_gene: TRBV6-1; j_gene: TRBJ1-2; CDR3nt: TGTGCCAGCACCCTGGGGGGAGGGGTGGCTGGCTACACCTTC; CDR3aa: CASTLGGGVAGYTF
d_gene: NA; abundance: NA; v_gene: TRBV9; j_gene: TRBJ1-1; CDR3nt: TGTGCCAGCAGCGTAGCTACTACAGGGTTGAACACTGAAGCTTTCTTT; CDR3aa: CASSVATTGLNTEAFF
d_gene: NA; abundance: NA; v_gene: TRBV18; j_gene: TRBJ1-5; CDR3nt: TGTGCCAGCTCCCCCATGGCCGGGACGAGCAATCAGCCCCAGCATTTT; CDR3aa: CASSPMAGTSNQPQHF
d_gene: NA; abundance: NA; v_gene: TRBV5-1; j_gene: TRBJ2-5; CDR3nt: TGCGCCAGCAGCGCCTCACAGCCTGGGGAGACCCAGTACTTC; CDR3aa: CASSASQPGETQYF
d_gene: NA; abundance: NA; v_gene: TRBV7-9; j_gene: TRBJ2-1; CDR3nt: TGTGCCAGCAGGTGGGATTTAGGCAATGAGCAGTTCTTC; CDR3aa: CASRWDLGNEQFF
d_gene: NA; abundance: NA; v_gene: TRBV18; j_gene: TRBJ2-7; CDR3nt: TGTGCCAGCTCACCCTCCTCGAAAGAGCAGTACTTC; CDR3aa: CASSPSSKEQYF
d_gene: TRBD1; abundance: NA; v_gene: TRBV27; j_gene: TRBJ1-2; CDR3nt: TGTGCCAGCAGTTTAAAGGGGACAGCTAACTATGGCTACACCTTC; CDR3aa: CASSLKGTANYGYTF
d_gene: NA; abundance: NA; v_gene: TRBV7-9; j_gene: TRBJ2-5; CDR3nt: TGTGCCAGCAGCCTTAGCAGTAGGACAGATCGGGAGACCCAGTACTTC; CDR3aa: CASSLSSRTDRETQYF
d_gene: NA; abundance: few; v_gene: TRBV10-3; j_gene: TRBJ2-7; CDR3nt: TGTGCCATCAGCCTGTCAGGGGAGCAGTACTTC; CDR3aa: CAISLSGEQYF
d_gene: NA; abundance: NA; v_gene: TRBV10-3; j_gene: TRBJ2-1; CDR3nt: TGTGCCAGCAGTTACTTACCGGGGGACCAGGTTGAGCAGTTCTTC; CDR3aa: CASSYLPGDQVEQFF
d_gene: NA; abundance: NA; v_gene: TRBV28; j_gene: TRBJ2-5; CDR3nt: TGTGCCAGCAGCGTAGGGGCTCCCCAAGAGACCCAGTACTTC; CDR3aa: CASSVGAPQETQYF
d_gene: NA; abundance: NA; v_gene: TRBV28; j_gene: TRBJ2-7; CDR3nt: TGTGCCAGCAGTTTAACCGACGAAAGGGGGGGACTTTTCGGGCAGTACTTC; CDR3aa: CASSLTDERGGLFGQYF
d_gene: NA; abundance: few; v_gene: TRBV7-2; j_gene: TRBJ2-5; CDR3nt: TGTGCCAGCAGCTTAGTGGGTCGGGAGACCCAGTACTTC; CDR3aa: CASSLVGRETQYF
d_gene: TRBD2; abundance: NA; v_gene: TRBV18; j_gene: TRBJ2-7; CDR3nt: TGTGCCAGCTCACCTGCGGGCTCGGGACTAGCGGGGGTTTACGAGCAGTACTTC; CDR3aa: CASSPAGSGLAGVYEQYF
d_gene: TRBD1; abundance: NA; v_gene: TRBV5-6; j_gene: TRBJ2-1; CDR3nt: TGTGCCAGCAGCTTGGGCCACGGGACAGCGTCCTACAATGAGCAGTTCTTC; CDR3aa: CASSLGHGTASYNEQFF
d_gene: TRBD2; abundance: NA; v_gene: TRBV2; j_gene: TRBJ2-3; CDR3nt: TGTGCCACCGAACTAGCGGGTTCAAGCAGGGGCACAGATACGCAGTATTTT; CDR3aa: CATELAGSSRGTDTQYF
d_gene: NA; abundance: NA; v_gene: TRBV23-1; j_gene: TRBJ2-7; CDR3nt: TGCGCCAGCAGTCAACCCCCTTTGGGCTACGAGCAGTACTTC; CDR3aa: CASSQPPLGYEQYF
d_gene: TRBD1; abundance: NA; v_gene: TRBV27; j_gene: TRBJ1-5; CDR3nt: TGTGCCAGCAGCCCGGCGACAGGGTTTAACAATCAGCCCCAGCATTTT; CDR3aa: CASSPATGFNNQPQHF
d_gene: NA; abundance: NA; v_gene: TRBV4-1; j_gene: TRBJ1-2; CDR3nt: TGCGCCAGCAGCCTGGGACAAGGCTACCGTGGGGGACTCATGGACTACACCTTC; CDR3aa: CASSLGQGYRGGLMDYTF
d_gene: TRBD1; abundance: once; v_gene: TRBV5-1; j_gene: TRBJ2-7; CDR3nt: TGCGCCAGCAGCTCACGGACAGGGGAGTCCGAGCAGTACTTC; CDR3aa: CASSSRTGESEQYF
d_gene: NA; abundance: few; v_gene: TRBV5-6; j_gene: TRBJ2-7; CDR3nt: TGTGCCAGCAGCACAGGGGACTACCTCTCCTACGAGCAGTACTTC; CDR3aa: CASSTGDYLSYEQYF
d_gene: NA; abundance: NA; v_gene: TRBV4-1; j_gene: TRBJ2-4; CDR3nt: TGCGCCAGCAGCCAAGATCCCGCTAGTGGAAACATTCAGTACTTC; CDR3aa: CASSQDPASGNIQYF
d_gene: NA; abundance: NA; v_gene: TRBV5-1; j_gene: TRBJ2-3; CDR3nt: TGCGCCAGCAGCCCCCGTGAGGGGGGGAGCACAGATACGCAGTATTTT; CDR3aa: CASSPREGGSTDTQYF
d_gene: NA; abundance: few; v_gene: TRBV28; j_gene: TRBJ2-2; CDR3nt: TGTGCCAGCAGTCGTATAGGGGACCCTATACCGGGGGAGCTGTTTTTT; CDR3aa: CASSRIGDPIPGELFF
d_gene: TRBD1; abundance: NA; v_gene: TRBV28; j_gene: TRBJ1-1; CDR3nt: TGTGCCAGCAGTCGCGCCGGGGACAGGGTAACTGAAGCTTTCTTT; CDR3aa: CASSRAGDRVTEAFF
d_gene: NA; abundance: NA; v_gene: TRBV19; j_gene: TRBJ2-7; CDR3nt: TGTGCCAGTAGTACAGGATACGAGCAGTACTTC; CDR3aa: CASSTGYEQYF